Below, one T cell receptor beta chain is given with its context. Ten or more counts support this clonotype. What this receptor recognizes is not known. The sample holds no much larger clone one base away, and base qualities are not on file. Ends trimmed: V by 5 bases, J by 5 bases; bases unmatched to a gene: 3. Looking up the germline V gene (reference sequence) yields CDR1 MNHNY and CDR2 SVGAGI. Reading from cysteine to phenylalanine, the CDR3 counts 13 amino acids. Only CDR3 DNA is held: 39 bases, read in frame from base 1. This entry belongs to a study of T cells of healthy individuals (dated by TCRdb to 2017 to 2018). Preparation of the library involved 5' RACE. The instrument given in TCRdb is Illumina MiSeq. TCRdb redid the processing of the public reads, applying fastp at Q25 and MiXCR, and retained in-frame beta chains. Entries are consolidated by CDR3 protein sequence, retaining the most common genes and DNA. Here the sample has around 79,000 distinct CDR3 sequences; approximately 5.4% occur a single time. The top ten clonotypes cover roughly 7.5% of the sample.

Rearrangement joined TRBV6-6 to TRBJ2-3; TRBD1 matches 8 bases in the middle. The sequence derives from a female donor in good health. The DNA reads TGTGCCAGCAGTGACAGGGGTAGAGATACGCAGTATTTT. Its protein product is CASSDRGRDTQYF.